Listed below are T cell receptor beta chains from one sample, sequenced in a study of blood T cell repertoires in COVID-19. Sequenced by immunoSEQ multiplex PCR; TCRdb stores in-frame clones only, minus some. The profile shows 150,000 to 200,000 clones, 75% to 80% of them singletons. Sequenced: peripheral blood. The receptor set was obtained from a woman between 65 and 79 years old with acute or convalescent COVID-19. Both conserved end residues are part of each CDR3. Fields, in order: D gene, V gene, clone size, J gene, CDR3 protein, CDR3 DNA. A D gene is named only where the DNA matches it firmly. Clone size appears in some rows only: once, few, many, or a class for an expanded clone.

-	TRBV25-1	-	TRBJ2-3	CASSEGLGDTQYF	TGTGCCAGTTCGGAGGGGTTGGGAGATACGCAGTATTTT
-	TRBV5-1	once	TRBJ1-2	CASSLEGDRGYTF	TGCGCCAGCAGCTTGGAGGGGGATCGGGGCTACACCTTC
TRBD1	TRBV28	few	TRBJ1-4	CASRGTGRGEKLFF	TGTGCCAGCAGGGGGACAGGGAGGGGTGAAAAACTGTTTTTT
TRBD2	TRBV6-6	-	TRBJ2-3	CASSQPGLAGVLGTDTQYF	TGTGCCAGCAGTCAGCCGGGACTAGCGGGAGTACTGGGCACAGATACGCAGTATTTT
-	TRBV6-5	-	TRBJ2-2	CASSGTTNTGELFF	TGTGCCAGCAGCGGGACAACGAACACCGGGGAGCTGTTTTTT
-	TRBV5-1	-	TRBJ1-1	CASSLGHGGGDTEAFF	TGCGCCAGCAGTCTCGGACATGGGGGAGGTGACACTGAAGCTTTCTTT
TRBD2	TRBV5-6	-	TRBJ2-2	CASSEQLATLSYTGELFF	TGTGCCAGCAGCGAGCAACTAGCGACCTTATCTTACACCGGGGAGCTGTTTTTT
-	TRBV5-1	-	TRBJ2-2	CASSLGQGFAGELFF	TGCGCCAGCAGCTTGGGGCAGGGGTTCGCCGGGGAGCTGTTTTTT
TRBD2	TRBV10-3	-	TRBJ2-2	CAISESGLDTGELFF	TGTGCCATCAGTGAGTCCGGACTAGACACCGGGGAGCTGTTTTTT
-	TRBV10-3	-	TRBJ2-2	CAIRQGRNTGELFF	TGTGCCATCAGGCAGGGGAGAAACACCGGGGAGCTGTTTTTT
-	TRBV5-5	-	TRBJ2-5	CASSLAENVVQETQYF	TGTGCCAGCAGCTTGGCCGAGAATGTGGTACAAGAGACCCAGTACTTC
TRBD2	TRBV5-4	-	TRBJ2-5	CASSLAGVGEETQYF	TGTGCCAGCAGCTTAGCGGGAGTCGGTGAAGAGACCCAGTACTTC
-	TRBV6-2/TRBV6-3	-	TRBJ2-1	CASSQDSRREQFF	TGTGCCAGCAGTCAGGACAGTCGGAGGGAGCAGTTCTTC
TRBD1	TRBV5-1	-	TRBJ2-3	CASSREDRASDTQYF	TGCGCCAGCAGCAGAGAGGACAGGGCCTCAGATACGCAGTATTTT
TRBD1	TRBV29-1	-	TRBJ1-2	CSVERTGTLGGYTF	TGCAGCGTTGAACGGACAGGGACTTTAGGTGGCTACACCTTC
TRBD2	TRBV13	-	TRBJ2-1	CASSLRLAGINEQFF	TGTGCCAGCAGCTTAAGACTAGCGGGGATCAATGAGCAGTTCTTC
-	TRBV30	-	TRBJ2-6	CAWRLQGSGANVLTF	TGTGCCTGGAGGCTACAGGGCTCTGGGGCCAACGTCCTGACTTTC
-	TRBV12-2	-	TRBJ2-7	CASRLRHRGIRSYEQYF	TGTGCAAGTCGCCTTCGACATAGGGGGATACGGTCCTACGAGCAGTACTTC
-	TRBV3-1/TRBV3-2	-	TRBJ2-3	CASSQGGDWATDTQYF	TGTGCCAGCAGCCAAGGGGGGGATTGGGCCACAGATACGCAGTATTTT
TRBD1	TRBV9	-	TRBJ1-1	CASSETRTGVAFF	TGTGCCAGCAGTGAAACTAGGACAGGGGTGGCTTTCTTT
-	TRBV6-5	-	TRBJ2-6	CASSYASAGANVLTF	TGTGCCAGCAGTTACGCCAGCGCTGGGGCCAACGTCCTGACTTTC
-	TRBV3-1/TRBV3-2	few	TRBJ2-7	CASSQSGGYEQYF	TGTGCCAGCAGCCAAAGCGGAGGCTACGAGCAGTACTTC
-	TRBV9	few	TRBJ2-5	CASSVGPGRETQYF	TGTGCCAGCAGCGTTGGACCCGGGAGAGAGACCCAGTACTTC
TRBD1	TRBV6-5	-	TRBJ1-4	CASRWQGAEKLFF	TGTGCCAGCAGGTGGCAGGGGGCTGAAAAACTGTTTTTT
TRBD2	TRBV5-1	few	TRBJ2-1	CASSFGLAGGHNEQFF	TGCGCCAGCAGCTTTGGACTAGCGGGAGGCCACAATGAGCAGTTCTTC
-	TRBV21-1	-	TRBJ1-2	CASRIDRDVDYGYTF	TGTGCCAGCAGGATAGACAGGGATGTGGACTATGGCTACACCTTC
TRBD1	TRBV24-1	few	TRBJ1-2	CATSDFDRASYGYTF	TGTGCCACCAGTGATTTTGACAGGGCTAGCTATGGCTACACCTTC
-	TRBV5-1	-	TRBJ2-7	CASSFGQFYEQYF	TGCGCCAGCAGCTTTGGACAGTTCTACGAGCAGTACTTC
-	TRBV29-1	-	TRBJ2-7	CSVRFFDLLYEQYF	TGCAGCGTTAGGTTTTTTGACTTACTCTACGAGCAGTACTTC
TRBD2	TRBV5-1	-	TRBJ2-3	CASSFLAGGSDTQYF	TGCGCCAGCAGCTTCTTAGCGGGAGGGTCAGATACGCAGTATTTT
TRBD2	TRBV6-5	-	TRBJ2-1	CASSYRLTSGNEQFF	TGTGCCAGCAGTTACCGATTGACTAGCGGCAATGAGCAGTTCTTC
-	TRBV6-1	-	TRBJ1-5	CASSELAGYSNQPQHF	TGTGCCAGCAGTGAACTTGCAGGGTATAGCAATCAGCCCCAGCATTTT
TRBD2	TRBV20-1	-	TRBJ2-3	CSASDELAVTDTQYF	TGCAGTGCTAGTGACGAACTAGCGGTCACAGATACGCAGTATTTT
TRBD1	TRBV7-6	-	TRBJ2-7	CASSLRGGQGYEQYF	TGTGCCAGCAGCCTCCGAGGGGGACAGGGATACGAGCAGTACTTC
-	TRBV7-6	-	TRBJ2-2	CASSLRSGATNTGELFF	TGTGCCAGCAGCTTACGTTCCGGTGCCACGAACACCGGGGAGCTGTTTTTT
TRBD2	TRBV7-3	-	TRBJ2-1	CASSPSAGGYNEQFF	TGTGCCAGCAGCCCCTCTGCGGGAGGGTACAATGAGCAGTTCTTC
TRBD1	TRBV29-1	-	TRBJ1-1	CSVGNRGRMYTEAFF	TGCAGCGTTGGGAACAGGGGGCGCATGTACACTGAAGCTTTCTTT
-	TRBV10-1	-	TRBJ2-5	CASSHRAPETQYF	TGCGCCAGCAGTCACAGGGCCCCAGAGACCCAGTACTTC
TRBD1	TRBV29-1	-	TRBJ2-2	CSVDRQGLTGELFF	TGCAGCGTTGATCGACAGGGTTTGACCGGGGAGCTGTTTTTT
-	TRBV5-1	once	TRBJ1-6	CASSLALSGSSPLHF	TGCGCCAGCAGCTTGGCCCTATCGGGTAGCTCACCCCTCCACTTT
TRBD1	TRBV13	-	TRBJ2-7	CASSWDRADEQYF	TGTGCCAGCAGTTGGGACAGGGCCGACGAGCAGTACTTC
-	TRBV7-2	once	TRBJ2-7	CASSLFHRGANYEQYF	TGTGCCAGCAGCTTATTTCATCGGGGGGCGAACTACGAGCAGTACTTC
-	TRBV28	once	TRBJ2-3	CASSLGASDTQYF	TGTGCCAGCAGTCTAGGGGCGTCAGATACGCAGTATTTT
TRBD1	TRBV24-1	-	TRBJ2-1	CATIGKGQGAFDEQFF	TGTGCCACCATAGGCAAGGGACAGGGGGCATTCGATGAGCAGTTCTTC
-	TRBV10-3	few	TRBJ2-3	CATAGVTSTDTQYF	TGTGCCACCGCAGGGGTCACTAGCACAGATACGCAGTATTTT